A single T cell receptor beta chain is shown here with its context. The study ran its PCR with 60 Vbeta and 13 Jbeta primers. Data came from immunoSEQ multiplex PCR; TCRdb stores just in-frame clones and leaves some out. The sample consists of about 250,000 clones, just over 70% of them appearing once. These data come from a study of cytomegalovirus exposure and HLA in healthy donors. Sequenced material: PBMCs. The sequence was obtained from a female donor in good health and CMV-seronegative.

The CDR3 is CASSLVPGQQPQHF. For the CDR3, the DNA is TGCGCCAGCAGCTTGGTCCCAGGGCAGCAGCCCCAGCATTTT. J is TRBJ1-5 and V is TRBV5-1, with D maybe TRBD1 (5 bases). The V and J ends lost 0 bases and 7 bases respectively, with 11 bases between them. Germline V lookup: CDR1 SGHRS, CDR2 YFSETQ. The CDR3 has 14 residues.